What follows are 9 T cell receptor beta chains derived from one specimen sequenced in a study of T cells after yellow fever vaccination. TCRdb used MiXCR to reprocess the 5' RACE reads, holding one entry per CDR3 protein. This sample has 120,000 or so distinct CDR3 sequences, with about 15% found just once. Sequencing was performed on CD8+ T cells sorted from PBMCs, taken 5 days after the yellow fever booster vaccination. The receptors derive from a man between 18 and 29 years old who received the YFV17D yellow fever vaccine.

The CDR3 nucleotides are TGTGCCAGCAGCCCCCCGGCTCCTAGCGGATTGTCCTACGAGCAGTACTTC. It encodes CASSPPAPSGLSYEQYF. V and J are TRBV11-1 and TRBJ2-7, with 7 bases that match TRBD2. CDR3 size: 17 residues. With V trimmed by 5 bases and J by 1 base, 14 bases remained unmatched. Germline loops: CDR1 SGHAT, CDR2 FQDESV (reference sequence).

This clonotype has more than one count but fewer than ten. The chain carries TRBV5-6 and TRBJ2-3, with D perhaps matching TRBD1 or TRBD2 (5 bases each). V lost 4 bases to trimming and J lost 6 bases, with 18 bases between them. From germline, CDR1 is SGHDT and CDR2 YYEEEE. This CDR3 spans 15 amino acids. The chain's CDR3 is CASSKGTLDWDTQYF. DNA of the CDR3: TGTGCCAGCAGCAAAGGGACCCTGGATTGGGATACGCAGTATTTT.

Only a few counts were recorded for this clonotype. The CDR3 reads CASSQDPNRGPANYGYTF. The CDR3 region has the DNA TGCGCCAGCAGCCAAGATCCTAACAGGGGGCCCGCAAACTATGGCTACACCTTC. The chain employs TRBV4-1 and TRBJ1-2; 9 bases fit TRBD1. Germline V lookup: CDR1 MGHRA, CDR2 YSYEKL. V shed 0 bases and J 2 bases; nucleotides not matched to a gene: 10. The CDR3 runs to 18 residues.

This rearrangement joins TRBV15 to TRBJ1-1; no clear D. Per the germline V gene, CDR1 is LNHNV and CDR2 is YYDKDF (reference sequence). The CDR3 totals 13 residues. V lost 0 bases and J 6 bases, leaving 8 bases between the germline ends. CDR3 sequence reads: CATSRDPSPEAFF. CDR3 coding DNA: TGTGCCACCAGCAGAGATCCCTCGCCTGAAGCTTTCTTT.

The chain combines TRBV7-6 with TRBJ2-3, with 7 bases aligning to TRBD2. The ends lost 5 bases at V and 1 base at J; junction bases unmatched: 9. The CDR3 is made up of 16 amino acids. Germline loops: CDR1 SGHVS, CDR2 FNYEAQ. This chain's CDR3 is CASSPLGGVRTDTQYF. The CDR3 bases are TGTGCCAGCAGCCCCCTTGGGGGGGTCCGCACAGATACGCAGTATTTT.

Ten or more counts support this clonotype. V gene TRBV11-2 combines with J gene TRBJ2-3; D gene unclear. Trimming took off 5 bases at V and 2 bases at J, with 5 bases between the two ends. The CDR3 is 12 residues long. Per germline, CDR1 SGHAT and CDR2 FQNNGV. CDR3 nucleotides: TGTGCCAGCAGCACCACCACAGATACGCAGTATTTT. This gives the protein CASSTTTDTQYF.

This rearrangement joins TRBV3-1 to TRBJ2-2; TRBD2 matches at 12 bases. Germline V gene sequence: CDR1 LGHDT, CDR2 YNNKEL (reference sequence). There are 17 residues in the CDR3. V dropped 6 bases and J dropped 1; count of bases not matched to a gene: 6. The CDR3, as DNA: TGTGCCAGCAGAGATAGACTAGCGGGGGAGAACACCGGGGAGCTGTTTTTT. Residues: CASRDRLAGENTGELFF.

This clonotype has at least ten counts. The rearrangement joins TRBV4-3 to TRBJ2-1; D may be TRBD2 (5 bases). The V end lost 4 bases, the J end lost 0 bases, and 10 bases lay between the germline ends. The CDR3 spans 15 residues. Germline V gene lookup returns CDR1 LGHNA and CDR2 YSLEER. The CDR3 sequence: CASSLGVGSYNEQFF. DNA for the CDR3: TGCGCCAGCAGCCTCGGGGTGGGCTCCTACAATGAGCAGTTCTTC.

Here the CDR3 reads CASSNLGETQYF. The CDR3 DNA reads as TGTGCCAGCAGTAATCTGGGGGAGACCCAGTACTTC. V gene TRBV7-9 combines with J gene TRBJ2-5, with D uncertain. V was cut by 6 bases and J by 5 bases, with 10 bases left in between. The length of the CDR3 is 12 residues. Germline CDR1 and CDR2: SEHNR and FQNEAQ (reference sequence).